These T cell receptor beta chains were read from a single sample in a study of T-cell reconstitution after alpha-beta-depleted transplantation in children. TCRdb fed the PCR reads into MiXCR, producing one record per CDR3 protein. This repertoire shows 420,000 or so distinct CDR3 sequences, about a tenth found once; its top ten account for about 5%. The sequencing used PBMCs from the stem cell graft donor, collected from the stem cell graft. Receptors originate from a human donor who donated a stem cell graft to a child with acute myeloid leukemia. CDR3s include the opening cysteine and the closing phenylalanine or tryptophan. Each record gives: V gene, J gene, clone size, D gene, CDR3 DNA, CDR3 protein. A D gene is named only where the DNA matches it firmly. Not every row has a clone size; where given, it reads once, few, many or a size class.

TRBV10-1,TRBJ2-1,few,NA,TGCGCCAGCGATTATGCTGGGGCCTACAATGAGCAGTTCTTC,CASDYAGAYNEQFF
TRBV2,TRBJ1-1,few,NA,TGTGCCAGCAACCGCCGGGAGAACACTGAAGCTTTCTTT,CASNRRENTEAFF
TRBV12-3/TRBV12-4,TRBJ2-2,few,TRBD1,TGTGCCAGCAGATCACAGGGGGTGGTCGGGGAGCTGTTTTTT,CASRSQGVVGELFF
TRBV29-1,TRBJ2-7,few,TRBD2,TGCAGCGTTTCAGTACTAGCGGGTACCTACGAGCAGTACTTC,CSVSVLAGTYEQYF
TRBV9,TRBJ2-5,many,NA,TGTGCCAGCAGCGTAGACGGGACCCAGTACTTC,CASSVDGTQYF
TRBV12-3/TRBV12-4,TRBJ1-5,many,NA,TGTGCCAGCAGGGGCGGAGGTCCTCACAATCAGCCCCAGCATTTT,CASRGGGPHNQPQHF
TRBV10-3,TRBJ2-3,many,NA,TGTGCCACCATACGGCGCCATTCGGGGGACCCCACAGATACGCAGTATTTT,CATIRRHSGDPTDTQYF
TRBV11-1,TRBJ2-1,few,NA,TGTGCCGCTTCCCGGGCAAGTGTTAGGCGTGGCTCCTACAATGAGCAGTTCTTC,CAASRASVRRGSYNEQFF
TRBV11-2,TRBJ2-3,NA,NA,TGTGCCAGCAGCCGAAACGCGGGACAGTGGCACGAAGATACGCAGTATTTT,CASSRNAGQWHEDTQYF
TRBV20-1,TRBJ2-2,few,NA,TGCAGTGCTAGAGAAACTAAAACCGGGGAGCTGTTTTTT,CSARETKTGELFF
TRBV4-1,TRBJ1-2,few,NA,TGCGCCAGCAGCCAAGTAGCTAACTATGGCTACACCTTC,CASSQVANYGYTF
TRBV20-1,TRBJ2-3,few,NA,TGCAGTGCTTCGAAGGGATCATTGGATACGCAGTATTTT,CSASKGSLDTQYF
TRBV5-5,TRBJ2-1,NA,NA,TGTGCCAGCAGTCAGGAAGACCACTCCTACAATGAGCAGTTCTTC,CASSQEDHSYNEQFF
TRBV6-5,TRBJ2-2,many,NA,TGTGCCAGCAGCTGGGGACGGGGGTTTAGCGGGGAGCTGTTTTTT,CASSWGRGFSGELFF